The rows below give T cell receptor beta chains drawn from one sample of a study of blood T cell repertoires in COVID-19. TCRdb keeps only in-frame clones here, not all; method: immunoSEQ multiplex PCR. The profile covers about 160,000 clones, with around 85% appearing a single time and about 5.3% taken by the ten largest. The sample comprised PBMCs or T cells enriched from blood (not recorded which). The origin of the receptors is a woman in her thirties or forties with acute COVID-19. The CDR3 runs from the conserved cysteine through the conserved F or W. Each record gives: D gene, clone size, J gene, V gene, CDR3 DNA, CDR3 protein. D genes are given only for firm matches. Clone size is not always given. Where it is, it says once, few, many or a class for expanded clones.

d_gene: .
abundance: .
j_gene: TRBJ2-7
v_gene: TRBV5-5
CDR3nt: TGTGCCAGCAGCTTAGAGGACTACGAGCAGTACTTC
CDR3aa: CASSLEDYEQYF

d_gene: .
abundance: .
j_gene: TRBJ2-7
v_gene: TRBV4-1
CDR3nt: TGCGCCAGCAGCCTCCCCGGGCCAGGGCTGTACTTC
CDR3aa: CASSLPGPGLYF

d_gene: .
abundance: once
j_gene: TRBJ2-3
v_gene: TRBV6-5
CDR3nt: TGTGCCAGCAGTCCGACGGGTAGCACAGATACGCAGTATTTT
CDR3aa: CASSPTGSTDTQYF

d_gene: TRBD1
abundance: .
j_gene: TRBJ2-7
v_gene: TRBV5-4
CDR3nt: TGTGCCAGCAGCCACCGGGACAGTCCTTACGAGCAGTACTTC
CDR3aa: CASSHRDSPYEQYF

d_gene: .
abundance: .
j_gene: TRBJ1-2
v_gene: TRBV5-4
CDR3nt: TGTGCCAGCAGCTTGGAGGCGGTCAACTATGGCTACACCTTC
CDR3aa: CASSLEAVNYGYTF

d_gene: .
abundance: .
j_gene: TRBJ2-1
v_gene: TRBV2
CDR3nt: TGTGCCAGCAGCGCGCGGGGCTCCTACAATGAGCAGTTCTTC
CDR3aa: CASSARGSYNEQFF

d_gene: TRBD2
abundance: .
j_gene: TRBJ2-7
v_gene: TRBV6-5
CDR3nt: TGTGCCAGCAGTTACTCGAGTCCAGCGGGAGACGAGCAGTACTTC
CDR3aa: CASSYSSPAGDEQYF

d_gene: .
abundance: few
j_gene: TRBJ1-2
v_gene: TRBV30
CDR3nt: TGTGCCTGGAGTGTCGACAGTAACTATGGCTACACCTTC
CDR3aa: CAWSVDSNYGYTF

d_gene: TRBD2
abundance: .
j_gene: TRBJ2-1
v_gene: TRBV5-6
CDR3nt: TGTGCCAGCAGCCTCCGTCCTAGCGGTTACAATGAGCAGTTCTTC
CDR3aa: CASSLRPSGYNEQFF

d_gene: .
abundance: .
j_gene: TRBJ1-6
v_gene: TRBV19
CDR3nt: TGTGCCAGTAGTGAGGAGGGCAGAAATAATTCACCCCTCCACTTT
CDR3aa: CASSEEGRNNSPLHF

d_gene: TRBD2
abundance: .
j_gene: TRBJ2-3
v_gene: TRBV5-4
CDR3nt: TGTGCCAGCAGCTTGTCCCAGACTAGCGGCCACACAGATACGCAGTATTTT
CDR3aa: CASSLSQTSGHTDTQYF

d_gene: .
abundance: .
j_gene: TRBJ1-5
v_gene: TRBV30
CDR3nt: TGTGCCTGGAGGAGGTCAGGGATGAGCAATCAGCCCCAGCATTTT
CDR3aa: CAWRRSGMSNQPQHF

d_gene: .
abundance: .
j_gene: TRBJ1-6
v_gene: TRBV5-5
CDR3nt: TGTGCCAGCAGCTTATCCGGGGGTAGGAGCTCCTATAATTCACCCCTCCACTTT
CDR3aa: CASSLSGGRSSYNSPLHF

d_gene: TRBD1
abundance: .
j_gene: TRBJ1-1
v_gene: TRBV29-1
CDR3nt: TGCAGCGTTCCGCGACAGGGCCCAAACACTGAAGCTTTCTTT
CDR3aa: CSVPRQGPNTEAFF

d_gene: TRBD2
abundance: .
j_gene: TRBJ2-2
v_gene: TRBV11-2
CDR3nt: TGTGCCAGCAGCTTTCAAGCGGGGGTCACCGGGGAGCTGTTTTTT
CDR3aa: CASSFQAGVTGELFF

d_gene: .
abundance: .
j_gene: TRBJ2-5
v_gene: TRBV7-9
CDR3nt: TGTGCCAGCAGCTTGTTAAGAGACAGCTTTAGCCTCCAAGAGACCCAGTACTTC
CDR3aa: CASSLLRDSFSLQETQYF

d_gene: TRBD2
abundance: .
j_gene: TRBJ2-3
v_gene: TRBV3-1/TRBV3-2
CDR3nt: TGTGCCAGCTCCGGGGGGGGGACAGATACGCAGTATTTT
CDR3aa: CASSGGGTDTQYF

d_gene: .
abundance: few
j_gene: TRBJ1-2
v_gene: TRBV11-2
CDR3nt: TGTGCCAGCAGCCCCGGACAGAACTATGGCTACACCTTC
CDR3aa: CASSPGQNYGYTF

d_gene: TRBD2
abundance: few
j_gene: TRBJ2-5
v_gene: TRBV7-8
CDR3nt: TGTGCCAGCAGCTTAGGAGTAGCGGGAGTTTTAGAGACCCAGTACTTC
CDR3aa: CASSLGVAGVLETQYF

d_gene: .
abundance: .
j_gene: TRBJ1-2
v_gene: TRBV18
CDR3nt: TGTGCCAGCTCACCGTCGCGACAGAACTATGGCTACACCTTC
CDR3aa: CASSPSRQNYGYTF

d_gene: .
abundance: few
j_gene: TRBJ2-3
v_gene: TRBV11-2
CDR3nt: TGTGCCAGCAGCGCCCGCCGGGACAATGTTATAGATACGCAGTATTTT
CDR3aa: CASSARRDNVIDTQYF

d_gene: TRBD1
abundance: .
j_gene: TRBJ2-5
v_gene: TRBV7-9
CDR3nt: TGTGCCAGCAGCTCCGCTACTTCGGGACAGGGAACCCAGTACTTC
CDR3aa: CASSSATSGQGTQYF

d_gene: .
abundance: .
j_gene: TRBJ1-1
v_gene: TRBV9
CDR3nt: TGTGCCAGCAGCGTAGGGGCAGGAACTGAAGCTTTCTTT
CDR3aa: CASSVGAGTEAFF

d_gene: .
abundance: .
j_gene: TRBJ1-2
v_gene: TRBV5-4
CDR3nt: TGTGCCAGCAGCCTACAGGGACCCGGTGGTGGCTACACCTTC
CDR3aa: CASSLQGPGGGYTF

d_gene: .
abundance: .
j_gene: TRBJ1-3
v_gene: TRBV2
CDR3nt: TGTGCCAGCAGAGAGACAGGCGGCTCTGGAAACACCATATATTTT
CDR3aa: CASRETGGSGNTIYF

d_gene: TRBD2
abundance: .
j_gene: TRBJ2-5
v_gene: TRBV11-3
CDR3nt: TGTGCCAGCAGCTTAGTGGGGACTAGCGGGATGGAGACCCAGTACTTC
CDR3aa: CASSLVGTSGMETQYF

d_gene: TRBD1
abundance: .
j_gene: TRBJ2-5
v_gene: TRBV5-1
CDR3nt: TGCGCCAGCAGATCGGACAGGGTGGGAGAGACCCAGTACTTC
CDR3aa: CASRSDRVGETQYF

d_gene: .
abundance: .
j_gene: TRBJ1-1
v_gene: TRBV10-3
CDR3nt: TGTGCCATCAGTGAGAGAGAGGTTACTGAAGCTTTCTTT
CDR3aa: CAISEREVTEAFF

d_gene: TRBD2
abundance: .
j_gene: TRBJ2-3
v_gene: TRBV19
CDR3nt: TGTGCCAGTAGTCCACGTACCGGGGGGAGCGGACCAGATACGCAGTATTTT
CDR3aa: CASSPRTGGSGPDTQYF

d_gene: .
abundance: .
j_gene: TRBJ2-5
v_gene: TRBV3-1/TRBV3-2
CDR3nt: TGTGCCAGCAGCCAACTAGTTACCCAGTACTTC
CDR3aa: CASSQLVTQYF

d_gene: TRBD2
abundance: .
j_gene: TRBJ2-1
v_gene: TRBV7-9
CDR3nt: TGTGCCAGCAGCCACCTAACTAGCGGGAGCAGCGATGAGCAGTTCTTC
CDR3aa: CASSHLTSGSSDEQFF

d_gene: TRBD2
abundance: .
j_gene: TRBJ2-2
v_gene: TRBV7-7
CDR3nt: TGTGCTAGCAGCTTACAAGCGGGAGGCGGAACCGGGGAGCTGTTTTTT
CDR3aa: CASSLQAGGGTGELFF

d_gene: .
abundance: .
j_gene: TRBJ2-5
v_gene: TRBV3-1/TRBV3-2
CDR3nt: TGTGCCAGCGGCGGGGAGACCCAGTACTTC
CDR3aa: CASGGETQYF

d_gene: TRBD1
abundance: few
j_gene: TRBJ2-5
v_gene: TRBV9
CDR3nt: TGTGCCAGCAGCCCCCAAGAGGGACAGGGGTGGGAGACCCAGTACTTC
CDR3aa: CASSPQEGQGWETQYF

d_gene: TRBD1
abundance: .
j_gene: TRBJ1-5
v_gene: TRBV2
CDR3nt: TGTGCCAGCAGTGCTACCGGGACAGGTTTCAATCAGCCCCAGCATTTT
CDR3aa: CASSATGTGFNQPQHF

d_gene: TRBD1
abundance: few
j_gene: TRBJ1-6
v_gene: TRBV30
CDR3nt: TGTGCCTGGAGTCGGACAGGGAGCTCCTATAATTCACCCCTCCACTTT
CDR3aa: CAWSRTGSSYNSPLHF